This TCR beta chain is drawn from a study of vaccination and CD4 T cells after COVID-19. Across the study: A median of approximately 100 days (range 35 to 161) separated diagnosis from post-COVID sampling.

Sequenced with the Oncomine TCR Beta short-read assay was DNA taken from cultured CD4+ T cells. Via MiXCR, TCRdb re-called the PCR reads, giving one row per CDR3 protein. This sample has approximately 21,000 distinct CDR3 sequences; about 27% occur once, and the top ten carry around 9.9%. As for treatment: approximately 9-day PBMC culture with coronavirus spike peptide pools or control peptides (ViraFEST assay). CDR1 is KGHSH and CDR2 is LQKENI in the germline V gene. V lost 2 bases to trimming and J lost 7 bases; unmatched junction nucleotides: 7. The CDR3 contains 15 residues. This clonotype was seen a handful of times. What it recognizes is unknown.

The clonotype was recovered from a human donor with COVID-19. V and J are TRBV18 and TRBJ2-1, with 8 nucleotides matching TRBD2. Sample: cultured CD4+ T cells from blood. Here the CDR3 reads CASSPVRGAENEQFF. The CDR3 nucleotides read TGTGCCAGCTCACCAGTGCGGGGGGCGGAAAATGAGCAGTTCTTC.